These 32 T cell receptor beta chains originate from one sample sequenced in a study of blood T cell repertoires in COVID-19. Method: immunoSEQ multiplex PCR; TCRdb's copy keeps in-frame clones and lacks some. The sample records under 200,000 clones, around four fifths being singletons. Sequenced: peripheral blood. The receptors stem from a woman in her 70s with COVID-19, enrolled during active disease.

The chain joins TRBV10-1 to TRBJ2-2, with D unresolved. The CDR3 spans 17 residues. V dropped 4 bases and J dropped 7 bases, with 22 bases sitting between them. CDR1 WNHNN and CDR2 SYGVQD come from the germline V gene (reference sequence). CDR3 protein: CASSGEAGTRHGGELFF. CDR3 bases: TGCGCCAGCAGTGGAGAAGCAGGAACTCGACATGGCGGGGAGCTGTTTTTT.

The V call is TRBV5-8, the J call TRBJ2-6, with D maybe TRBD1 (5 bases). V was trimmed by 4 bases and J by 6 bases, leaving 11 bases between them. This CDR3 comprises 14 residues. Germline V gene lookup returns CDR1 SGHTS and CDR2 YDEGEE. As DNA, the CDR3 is TGTGCCAGCAGCGCAGGGAAAATGGCCAACGTCCTGACTTTC. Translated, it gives CASSAGKMANVLTF.

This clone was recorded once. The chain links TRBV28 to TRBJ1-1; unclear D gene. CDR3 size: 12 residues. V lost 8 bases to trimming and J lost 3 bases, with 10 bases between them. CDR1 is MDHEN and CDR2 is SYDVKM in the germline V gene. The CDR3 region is CASEAIDTEAFF. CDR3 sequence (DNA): TGTGCCAGCGAGGCCATCGACACTGAAGCTTTCTTT.

The CDR3 DNA follows: TGTGCCAGCAGCCCACTAGCGGGGATGGGGGAGACCCAGTACTTC. Protein product: CASSPLAGMGETQYF. The chain has TRBV7-3 and TRBJ2-5; TRBD2 matches 10 bases. The CDR3 runs 15 residues. Germline V gene lookup returns CDR1 SGHTA and CDR2 FQGTGA. V was pared by 5 bases and J by 5 bases, with 8 bases of the junction left unmatched.

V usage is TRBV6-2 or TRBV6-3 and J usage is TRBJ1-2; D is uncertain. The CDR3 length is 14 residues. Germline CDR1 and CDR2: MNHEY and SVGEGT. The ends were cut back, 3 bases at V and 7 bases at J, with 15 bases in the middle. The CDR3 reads CASSYIRENGGYTF. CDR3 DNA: TGTGCCAGCAGTTATATTCGGGAAAACGGTGGCTACACCTTC.

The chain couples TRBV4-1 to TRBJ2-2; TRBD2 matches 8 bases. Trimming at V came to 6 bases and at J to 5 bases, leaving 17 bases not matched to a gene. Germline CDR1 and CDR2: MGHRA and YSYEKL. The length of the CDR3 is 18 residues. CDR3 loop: CASSSGWSGRIGTGELFF. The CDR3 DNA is TGCGCCAGCAGTAGCGGATGGAGCGGGAGAATCGGGACCGGGGAGCTGTTTTTT.

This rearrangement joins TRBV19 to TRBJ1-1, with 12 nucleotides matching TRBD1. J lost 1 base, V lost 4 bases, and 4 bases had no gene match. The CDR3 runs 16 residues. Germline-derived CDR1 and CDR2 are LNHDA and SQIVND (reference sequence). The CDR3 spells CASSRRDRGPNTEAFF. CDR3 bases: TGTGCCAGTAGTAGACGGGACAGGGGGCCGAACACTGAAGCTTTCTTT.

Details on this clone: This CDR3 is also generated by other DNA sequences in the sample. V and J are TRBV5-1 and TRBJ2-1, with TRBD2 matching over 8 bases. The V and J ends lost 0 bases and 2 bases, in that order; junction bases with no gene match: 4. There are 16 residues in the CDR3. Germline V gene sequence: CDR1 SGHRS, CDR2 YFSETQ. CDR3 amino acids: CASSLGPGGAYNEQFF. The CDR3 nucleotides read TGCGCCAGCAGCTTGGGCCCCGGGGGGGCCTACAATGAGCAGTTCTTC.

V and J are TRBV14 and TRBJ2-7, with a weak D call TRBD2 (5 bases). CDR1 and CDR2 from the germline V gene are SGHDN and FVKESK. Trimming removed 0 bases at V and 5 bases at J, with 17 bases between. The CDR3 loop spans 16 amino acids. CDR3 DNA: TGTGCCAGCAGCCAAGACGAGGGAGTATATCTGGACGAGCAGTACTTC. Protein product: CASSQDEGVYLDEQYF.

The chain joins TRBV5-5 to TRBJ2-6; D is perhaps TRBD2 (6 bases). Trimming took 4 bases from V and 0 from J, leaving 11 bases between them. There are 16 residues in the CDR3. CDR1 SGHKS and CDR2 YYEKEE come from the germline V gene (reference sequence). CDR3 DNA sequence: TGTGCCAGCAGCCCGGGACTGTACTCTGGGGCCAACGTCCTGACTTTC. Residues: CASSPGLYSGANVLTF.

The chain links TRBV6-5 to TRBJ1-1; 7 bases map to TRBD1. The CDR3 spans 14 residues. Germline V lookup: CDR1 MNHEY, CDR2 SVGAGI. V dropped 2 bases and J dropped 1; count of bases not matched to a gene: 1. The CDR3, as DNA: TGTGCCAGCAGTTACGGGGACAGGAACACTGAAGCTTTCTTT. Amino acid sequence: CASSYGDRNTEAFF.

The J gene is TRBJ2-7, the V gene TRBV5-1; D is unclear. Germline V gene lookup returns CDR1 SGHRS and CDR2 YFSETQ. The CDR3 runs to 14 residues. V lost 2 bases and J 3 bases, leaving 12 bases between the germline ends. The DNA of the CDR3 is TGCGCCAGCAGCTTCATGCCAGGCAGCTACGAGCAGTACTTC. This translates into CASSFMPGSYEQYF. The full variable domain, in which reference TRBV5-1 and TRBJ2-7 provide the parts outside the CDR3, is KAGVTQTPRYLIKTRGQQVTLSCSPISGHRSVSWYQQTPGQGLQFLFEYFSETQRNKGNFPGRFSGRQFSNSRSEMNVSTLELGDSALYLCASSFMPGSYEQYFGPGTRLTVT.

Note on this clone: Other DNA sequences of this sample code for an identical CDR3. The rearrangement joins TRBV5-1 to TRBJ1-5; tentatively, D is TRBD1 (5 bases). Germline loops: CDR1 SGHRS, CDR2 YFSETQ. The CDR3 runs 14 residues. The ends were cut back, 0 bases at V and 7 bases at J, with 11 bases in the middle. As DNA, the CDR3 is TGCGCCAGCAGCTTGGGAGGGGAGGGACAGCCCCAGCATTTT. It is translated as CASSLGGEGQPQHF.

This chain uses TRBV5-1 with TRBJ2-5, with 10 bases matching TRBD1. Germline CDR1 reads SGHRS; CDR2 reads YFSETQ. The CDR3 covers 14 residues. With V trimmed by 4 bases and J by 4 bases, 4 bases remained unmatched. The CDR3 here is CASSGRTGGETQYF. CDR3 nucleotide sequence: TGCGCCAGCAGCGGAAGGACAGGGGGAGAGACCCAGTACTTC.

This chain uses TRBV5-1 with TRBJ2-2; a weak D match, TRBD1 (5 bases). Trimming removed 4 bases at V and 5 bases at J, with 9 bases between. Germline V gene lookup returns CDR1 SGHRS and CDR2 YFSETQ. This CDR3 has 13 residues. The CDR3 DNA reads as TGCGCCAGCAGCGCGACAGAGACCGGGGAGCTGTTTTTT. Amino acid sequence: CASSATETGELFF.

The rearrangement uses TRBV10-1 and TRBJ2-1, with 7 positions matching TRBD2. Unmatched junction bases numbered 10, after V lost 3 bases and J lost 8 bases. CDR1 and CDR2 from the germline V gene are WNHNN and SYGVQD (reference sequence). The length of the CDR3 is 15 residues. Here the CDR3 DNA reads TGCGCCAGCAGTGATGGTCTAGCGGCCAAGGATGAGCAGTTCTTC. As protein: CASSDGLAAKDEQFF.

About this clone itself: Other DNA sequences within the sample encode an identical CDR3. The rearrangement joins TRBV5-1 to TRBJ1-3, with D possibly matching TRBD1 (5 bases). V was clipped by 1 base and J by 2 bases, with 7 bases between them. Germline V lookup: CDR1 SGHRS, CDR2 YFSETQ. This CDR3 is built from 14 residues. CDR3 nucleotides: TGCGCCAGCAGCTTGCGGGGGACTGGAAACACCATATATTTT. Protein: CASSLRGTGNTIYF.

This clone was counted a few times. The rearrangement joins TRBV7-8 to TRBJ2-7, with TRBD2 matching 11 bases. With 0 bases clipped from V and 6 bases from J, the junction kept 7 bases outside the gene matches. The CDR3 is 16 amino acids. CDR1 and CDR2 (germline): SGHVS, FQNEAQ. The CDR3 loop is CASSLATTGTSGEQYF. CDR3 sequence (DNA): TGTGCCAGCAGCTTAGCGACTACCGGGACTAGCGGCGAGCAGTACTTC.

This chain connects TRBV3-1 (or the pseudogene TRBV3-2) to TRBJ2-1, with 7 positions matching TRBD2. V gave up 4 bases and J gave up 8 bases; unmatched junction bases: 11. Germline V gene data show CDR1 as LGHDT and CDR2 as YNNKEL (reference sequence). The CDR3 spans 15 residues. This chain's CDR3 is CASSLARPGGDEQFF. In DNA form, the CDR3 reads TGTGCCAGCAGCCTGGCCCGCCCGGGGGGAGATGAGCAGTTCTTC.

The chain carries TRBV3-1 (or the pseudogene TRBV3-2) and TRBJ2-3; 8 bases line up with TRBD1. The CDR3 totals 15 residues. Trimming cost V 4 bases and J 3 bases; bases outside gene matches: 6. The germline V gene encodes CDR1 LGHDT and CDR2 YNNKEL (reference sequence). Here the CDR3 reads CASSLWDRFTDTQYF. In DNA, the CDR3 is TGTGCCAGCAGCCTCTGGGACAGGTTTACAGATACGCAGTATTTT.

CDR3 DNA sequence: TGTGCCAGCAGAAAGGGGCCCACAGATACGCAGTATTTT. Translating gives CASRKGPTDTQYF. This chain links TRBV28 with TRBJ2-3; perhaps TRBD1 as D (5 bases). Trimming stripped 6 bases from V and 2 bases from J, with 9 bases between. The length of the CDR3 is 13 residues. Germline values: CDR1 MDHEN, CDR2 SYDVKM. Complete variable domain (other parts from reference TRBV28 and TRBJ2-3): DVKVTQSSRYLVKRTGEKVFLECVQDMDHENMFWYRQDPGLGLRLIYFSYDVKMKEKGDIPEGYSVSREKKERFSLILESASTNQTSMYLCASRKGPTDTQYFGPGTRLTVL.

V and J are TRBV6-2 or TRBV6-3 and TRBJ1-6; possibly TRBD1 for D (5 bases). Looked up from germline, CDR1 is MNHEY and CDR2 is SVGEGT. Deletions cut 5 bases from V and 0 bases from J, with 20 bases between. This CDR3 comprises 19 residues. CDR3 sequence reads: CASSRRGSQTNSYNSPLHF. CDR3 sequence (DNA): TGTGCCAGCAGTAGAAGGGGAAGTCAAACAAACTCCTATAATTCACCCCTCCACTTT.

Here the CDR3 reads CASSLYEGGAGYTF. The CDR3 DNA follows: TGTGCCAGCAGCTTATACGAGGGAGGGGCTGGCTACACCTTC. The rearrangement uses TRBV7-8 and TRBJ1-2; D might be TRBD1 (5 bases). There are 14 residues in the CDR3. The ends were cut back, 2 bases at V and 7 bases at J, with 14 bases in the middle. The germline V gene has CDR1 SGHVS and CDR2 FQNEAQ.

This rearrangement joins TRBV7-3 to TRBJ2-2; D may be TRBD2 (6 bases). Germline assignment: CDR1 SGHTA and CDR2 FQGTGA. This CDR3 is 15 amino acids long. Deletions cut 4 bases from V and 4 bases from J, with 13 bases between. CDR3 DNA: TGTGCCAGCAGCTACAACCTAGCGATCACCGGGGAGCTGTTTTTT. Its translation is CASSYNLAITGELFF.

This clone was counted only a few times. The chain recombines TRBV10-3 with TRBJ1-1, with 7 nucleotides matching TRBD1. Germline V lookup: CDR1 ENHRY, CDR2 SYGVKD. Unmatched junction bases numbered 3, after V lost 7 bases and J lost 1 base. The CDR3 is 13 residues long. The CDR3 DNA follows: TGTGCCATCAAAGGACAGGAGAACACTGAAGCTTTCTTT. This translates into CAIKGQENTEAFF.

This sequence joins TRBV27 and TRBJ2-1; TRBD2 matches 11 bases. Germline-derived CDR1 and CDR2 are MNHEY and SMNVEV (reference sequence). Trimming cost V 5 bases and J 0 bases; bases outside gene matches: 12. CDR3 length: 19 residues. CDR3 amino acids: CASSLRRASGGSSYNEQFF. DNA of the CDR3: TGTGCCAGCAGTCTCCGTCGTGCTAGCGGGGGGAGCTCCTACAATGAGCAGTTCTTC.

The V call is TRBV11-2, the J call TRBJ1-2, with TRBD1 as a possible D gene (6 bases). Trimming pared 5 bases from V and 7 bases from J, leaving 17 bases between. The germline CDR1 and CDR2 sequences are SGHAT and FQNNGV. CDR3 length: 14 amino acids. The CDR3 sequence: CASSASTGMGGYTF. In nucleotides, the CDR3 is TGTGCCAGCAGCGCCTCAACAGGGATGGGTGGCTACACCTTC.

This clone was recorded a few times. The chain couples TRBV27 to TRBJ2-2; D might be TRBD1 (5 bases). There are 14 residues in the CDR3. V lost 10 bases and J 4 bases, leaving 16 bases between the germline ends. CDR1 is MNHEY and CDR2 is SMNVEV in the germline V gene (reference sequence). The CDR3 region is CATKQDSPTGELFF. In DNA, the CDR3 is TGTGCCACCAAGCAAGACAGCCCCACCGGGGAGCTGTTTTTT.

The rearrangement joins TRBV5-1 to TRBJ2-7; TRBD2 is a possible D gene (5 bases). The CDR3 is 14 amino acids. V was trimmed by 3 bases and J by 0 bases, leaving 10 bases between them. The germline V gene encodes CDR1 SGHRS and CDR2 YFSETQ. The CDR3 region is CASSSLGSSYEQYF. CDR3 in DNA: TGCGCCAGCAGCTCACTAGGAAGCTCCTACGAGCAGTACTTC.

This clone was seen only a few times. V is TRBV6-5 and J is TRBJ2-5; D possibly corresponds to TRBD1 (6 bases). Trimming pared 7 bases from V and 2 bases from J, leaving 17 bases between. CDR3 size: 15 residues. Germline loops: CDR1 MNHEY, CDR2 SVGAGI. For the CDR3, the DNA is TGTGCCAGCAAGTCTTCGGGCAGGGGACAAGAGACCCAGTACTTC. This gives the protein CASKSSGRGQETQYF.

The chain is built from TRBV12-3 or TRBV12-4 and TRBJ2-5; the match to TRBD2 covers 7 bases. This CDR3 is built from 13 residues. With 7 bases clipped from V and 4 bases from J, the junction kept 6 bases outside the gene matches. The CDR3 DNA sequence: TGTGCCAGCACTATGGGGAGGGCAGAGACCCAGTACTTC. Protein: CASTMGRAETQYF.

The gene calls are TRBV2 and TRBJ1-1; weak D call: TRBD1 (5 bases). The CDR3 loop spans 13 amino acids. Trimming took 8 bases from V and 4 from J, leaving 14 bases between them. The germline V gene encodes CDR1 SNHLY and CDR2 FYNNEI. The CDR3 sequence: CASSYQGLTEAFF. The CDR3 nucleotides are TGTGCCAGCTCCTATCAGGGACTCACTGAAGCTTTCTTT.